This entry lists 3 T cell receptor beta chains sequenced from one sample in a study of T cell changes during pregnancy in multiple sclerosis. Method: immunoSEQ multiplex PCR; TCRdb's copy keeps in-frame clones and lacks some. Among tens of thousands of clones, around 90% were seen once, and the ten largest hold approximately 0.5%. The specimen comprised CD4+ T cells from peripheral blood mononuclear cells, sampled in the third trimester of pregnancy. The origin of the receptors is a female donor with multiple sclerosis, enrolled in a pregnancy study.

The V and J genes are TRBV6-5 and TRBJ2-1; perhaps TRBD2 as D (5 bases). Germline-derived CDR1 and CDR2 are MNHEY and SVGAGI. This CDR3 contains 16 residues. Trimming pared 0 bases from V and 12 bases from J, leaving 21 bases between. CDR3 amino acids: CASSYSFEGSPMRQFF. The CDR3 coding sequence is TGTGCCAGCAGTTACTCGTTCGAGGGAAGTCCAATGAGGCAGTTCTTC.

The rearrangement uses TRBV6-1 and TRBJ2-4; TRBD2 aligns across 12 bases. CDR3 length equals 16 residues. V lost 4 bases and J lost 7; bases outside the gene matches: 8. Germline CDR1 MNHNS, CDR2 SASEGT. This CDR3 is CASSGRTSGKFNIQYF. In nucleotides, the CDR3 is TGTGCCAGCAGTGGGCGGACTAGCGGGAAGTTCAACATTCAGTACTTC.

This chain links TRBV18 with TRBJ1-1, with 9 bases matching TRBD1. The ends lost 5 bases at V and 6 bases at J; junction bases unmatched: 13. Per germline, CDR1 KGHSH and CDR2 LQKENI. The CDR3 consists of 16 residues. This CDR3 reads CASSGLYGTGTSEAFF. The CDR3 DNA reads as TGTGCCAGCTCAGGATTATACGGGACAGGGACATCTGAAGCTTTCTTT.